This is a list of T cell receptor beta chains from one sample in a study of blood T cell repertoires in COVID-19. Only in-frame clones appear in the TCRdb table, and some are missing; sequencing was by immunoSEQ multiplex PCR. Among almost 85,000 clones listed, roughly 89% were seen once. The specimen sequenced was PBMCs or T cells enriched from blood (not recorded which). These receptor sequences come from a woman aged 45 to 65 with acute COVID-19. The CDR3 runs from the conserved cysteine through the conserved F or W. The D gene is left open where the match is weak. Part of the rows lack a size; the others show once, few, many or a class for expanded clones.

>TRBV5-1|-|TRBJ2-5|-
TGCGCCAGCAGCTCCATTACGGGATCCCTAGGGGAGACCCAGTACTTC
CASSSITGSLGETQYF
>TRBV12-3/TRBV12-4|-|TRBJ1-6|-
TGTGCCAGCAGGCGAGCCCCCTCACCCCTCCACTTT
CASRRAPSPLHF
>TRBV5-4|-|TRBJ2-7|-
TGTGCCAGCAGCTTGGGGGGGGTAGTAGCCGAGCAGTACTTC
CASSLGGVVAEQYF
>TRBV28|-|TRBJ2-7|-
TGTGCCAGCAGTTTAAACAGGGTAGCCTACGAGCAGTACTTC
CASSLNRVAYEQYF
>TRBV6-5|-|TRBJ2-7|-
TGTGCCAGCAGTTACGGGCCCCGGGGAGAGCAGTACTTC
CASSYGPRGEQYF
>TRBV3-1/TRBV3-2|-|TRBJ1-2|TRBD1
TGTGCCAGCAGCCAGGGGACAGGAGGTAGCGGCTACACCTTC
CASSQGTGGSGYTF
>TRBV20-1|-|TRBJ1-4|-
TGCAGTGCTAGTGGCCCGGAGAAACTGTTTTTT
CSASGPEKLFF
>TRBV15|few|TRBJ1-1|-
TGTGCCACCAGCAGAGATTCCAGGTTAGGCACTGAAGCTTTCTTT
CATSRDSRLGTEAFF
>TRBV10-2|-|TRBJ2-7|TRBD2
TGCGCCAGCAGGAGGCTAGCGGGACTCTCCGAGCAGTACTTC
CASRRLAGLSEQYF
>TRBV10-3|-|TRBJ1-4|-
TGTGCCATCAGTGAGGTTGTAGCTGAAAAACTGTTTTTT
CAISEVVAEKLFF
>TRBV11-3|-|TRBJ2-1|-
TGTGCCAGCAGCCCTGACGAGGACACCTACAATGAGCAGTTCTTC
CASSPDEDTYNEQFF
>TRBV18|-|TRBJ2-1|TRBD2
TGTGCCAGCTCACCACCGAATGAGCTAGCGGGAGGCCGATACAATGAGCAGTTCTTC
CASSPPNELAGGRYNEQFF
>TRBV12-3/TRBV12-4|-|TRBJ2-7|-
TGTGCCAGCAGGTCCATCATCTCCTACGAGCAGTACTTC
CASRSIISYEQYF
>TRBV19|-|TRBJ1-2|-
TGTGCCAGTAGTCCCTCGTCGTCCAGTTTCTATGGCTACACCTTC
CASSPSSSSFYGYTF
>TRBV19|-|TRBJ2-1|-
TGTGCCAGTAGTATAGGGCAGAACAATGAGCAGTTCTTC
CASSIGQNNEQFF
>TRBV7-9|-|TRBJ1-3|TRBD1
TGTGCCAGCAGCTTAAGGGGGCTTGGAAACACCATATATTTT
CASSLRGLGNTIYF
>TRBV7-9|-|TRBJ2-7|TRBD1
TGTGCCAGCAGCCCAGACAGGGTGCGCTCCTACGAGCAGTACTTC
CASSPDRVRSYEQYF
>TRBV27|-|TRBJ1-5|TRBD1
TGTGCCAGCAGTAGTCGGGACAGGGTTCAGCCCCAGCATTTT
CASSSRDRVQPQHF
>TRBV5-4|-|TRBJ2-1|-
TGTGCCAGCAGCCAAACATTGGACAGCTTGGGCTACAATGAGCAGTTCTTC
CASSQTLDSLGYNEQFF
>TRBV5-1|-|TRBJ1-3|TRBD1
TGCGCCAGCAGCATGACAGGGGACTCTGGAAACACCATATATTTT
CASSMTGDSGNTIYF
>TRBV18|-|TRBJ2-1|TRBD1
TGTGCCAGCTCACCCAAAGGACAGGGGGCGATTGAGCAGTTCTTC
CASSPKGQGAIEQFF
>TRBV27|once|TRBJ2-3|TRBD2
TGTGCCAGCAGTCAACTAGCGGGAGCCTCAGATACGCAGTATTTT
CASSQLAGASDTQYF
>TRBV4-2|-|TRBJ2-7|TRBD2
TGTGCCAGCAGCCAAGATCCGGCTAGCGGGAGTTACGAGCAGTACTTC
CASSQDPASGSYEQYF
>TRBV30|-|TRBJ2-1|TRBD2
TGTGCCTGGAGTTACTCGGGACTAGCGGTGAACAATGAGCAGTTCTTC
CAWSYSGLAVNNEQFF
>TRBV6-5|once|TRBJ1-2|-
TGTGCCGGGTCTCTGAGGGGGAACGACGGCTACACCTTC
CAGSLRGNDGYTF
>TRBV6-2/TRBV6-3|-|TRBJ1-1|-
TGTGCCAGCAGTCCCTACGACAGCCAGGGCACTGAAGCTTTCTTT
CASSPYDSQGTEAFF
>TRBV2|-|TRBJ1-1|-
TGTGCCGTGCGAAGGGGGTTGTACACTGAAGCTTTCTTT
CAVRRGLYTEAFF
>TRBV3-1/TRBV3-2|-|TRBJ1-6|TRBD1
TGTGCCAGCAGCCAAGTGACAGGGTCGGATTCACCCCTCCACTTT
CASSQVTGSDSPLHF
>TRBV19|-|TRBJ1-5|TRBD1
TGTGCCAGTATTGACCAGGGGGCAGATCAGCCCCAGCATTTT
CASIDQGADQPQHF
>TRBV27|-|TRBJ1-1|TRBD1
TGTGCCAGCAGTTTAGGTACAGGGGGTAACACTGAAGCTTTCTTT
CASSLGTGGNTEAFF
>TRBV12-5|-|TRBJ1-2|-
TGTGCTAGTGGTTTCCGAGACTACTATGGCTACACCTTC
CASGFRDYYGYTF
>TRBV7-2|-|TRBJ2-5|-
TGTGCCAGCAGCTTTTTTGGCGGACAAGAGACCCAGTACTTC
CASSFFGGQETQYF
>TRBV4-1|-|TRBJ2-1|-
TGCGCCAGCAGGGACTCCGGGACTTGGAATGAGCAGTTCTTC
CASRDSGTWNEQFF
>TRBV7-2|-|TRBJ1-4|TRBD1
TGTGCCAGCAGCTCAGAACCAGGGGGTAAAAAACTGTTTTTT
CASSSEPGGKKLFF
>TRBV2|-|TRBJ1-2|-
TGTGCCAGCAGACCCGACAGTTATGGCTACACCTTC
CASRPDSYGYTF
>TRBV19|-|TRBJ2-5|TRBD2
TGTGCCAGTAGTATGAGGCTAGCGGCCCAAGAGACCCAGTACTTC
CASSMRLAAQETQYF
>TRBV12-5|-|TRBJ2-7|-
TGTGCTAGTGGCCTCCGTTGGGGGCCCTACGAGCAGTACTTC
CASGLRWGPYEQYF
>TRBV19|-|TRBJ2-3|-
TGTGCCAGTAGTCCCGGTCCAAAAGCCTCCACAGATACGCAGTATTTT
CASSPGPKASTDTQYF
>TRBV9|-|TRBJ1-4|TRBD1
TGTGCCAGCAGCCCAAGGACAGGGAATGAAAAACTGTTTTTT
CASSPRTGNEKLFF
>TRBV19|-|TRBJ2-7|TRBD1
TGTGCCAGTAGTACGGACAGGGTTGGAGAGCAGTACTTC
CASSTDRVGEQYF
>TRBV7-2|-|TRBJ2-2|TRBD2
TGTGCCAGCACCGGACTAGCGGGGGCCGGGGAGCTGTTTTTT
CASTGLAGAGELFF
>TRBV6-1|-|TRBJ2-7|TRBD2
TGTGCCAGCAGTGAAGTGGGACTAGCGGGAGGCCGCTACGAGCAGTACTTC
CASSEVGLAGGRYEQYF
>TRBV5-1|-|TRBJ2-3|TRBD2
TGCGCCAGCAGCGGAGGGACTAGCGGGGTTTCCACAGATACGCAGTATTTT
CASSGGTSGVSTDTQYF
>TRBV6-1|-|TRBJ2-7|TRBD2
TGTGCCAGCAGTAAGACTAGCGCGAGCTCCTACGAGCAGTACTTC
CASSKTSASSYEQYF
>TRBV28|-|TRBJ2-1|TRBD2
TGTGCCAGCAAAGGGAGCGGGACCTCCTACAATGAGCAGTTCTTC
CASKGSGTSYNEQFF
>TRBV7-2|-|TRBJ2-1|-
TGTGCCAGCAGCTTAGCGCTACAGGGGGGGTATGAGCAGTTCTTC
CASSLALQGGYEQFF
>TRBV5-4|few|TRBJ1-6|-
TGTGCCAGCAGCTTGGGGAGAGGGGGTTCACCCCTCCACTTT
CASSLGRGGSPLHF
>TRBV3-1/TRBV3-2|once|TRBJ2-7|-
TGTGCCAGCAGCCAAGAGACGGGAGTGGCCGAGCAGTACTTC
CASSQETGVAEQYF
>TRBV10-1|-|TRBJ2-3|-
TGCGCCAGCAGTGAGATGAGGCGCACAGATACGCAGTATTTT
CASSEMRRTDTQYF
>TRBV6-5|-|TRBJ1-5|TRBD1
TGTGCCAGCAGAAGGACAGGGGAGGGGGATCAGCCCCAGCATTTT
CASRRTGEGDQPQHF
>TRBV4-2|-|TRBJ2-1|-
TGTGCCAGCAGCCTGAGGGTGGCGGAGGGGTACAATGAGCAGTTCTTC
CASSLRVAEGYNEQFF
>TRBV24-1|-|TRBJ2-2|-
TGTGCCACCAGTGAGGTCGGCTACCTAGACGGGGAGCTGTTTTTT
CATSEVGYLDGELFF
>TRBV19|once|TRBJ2-1|TRBD2
TGTGCCAGTACCCCGACTAGCGGGCCACAGAGCTCCTACAATGAGCAGTTCTTC
CASTPTSGPQSSYNEQFF
>TRBV7-6|-|TRBJ1-5|-
TGTGCCAGCAGCTTAGTATCAGGGTTGTTCGGTCAGCCCCAGCATTTT
CASSLVSGLFGQPQHF
>TRBV7-2|-|TRBJ2-1|-
TGTGCCAGCAGCTTATTCAGGGTGGGAGGCTCCTACAATGAGCAGTTCTTC
CASSLFRVGGSYNEQFF
>TRBV2|-|TRBJ2-5|TRBD1
TGTGCCAGCACTACGGACAGGGGGCTCCCACAAGAGACCCAGTACTTC
CASTTDRGLPQETQYF
>TRBV30|-|TRBJ1-5|-
TGTGCCTGGAGTGCAGGGGACAATCAGCCCCAGCATTTT
CAWSAGDNQPQHF
>TRBV29-1|once|TRBJ2-5|TRBD1
TGCAGCGTGACCGGGACAGGGATTGAGACCCAGTACTTC
CSVTGTGIETQYF
>TRBV5-1|-|TRBJ1-1|-
TGCGCCAGCAGCTTAAGCGGGGCTAACACTGAAGCTTTCTTT
CASSLSGANTEAFF